What follows describes a single T cell receptor beta chain. TCRdb reprocessed the 5' RACE reads with MiXCR, giving one entry per CDR3 protein. This sample carries about 430,000 distinct CDR3 sequences, roughly a quarter of them seen once, and the ten largest clones take roughly 8.9%. The sample is drawn from a study of T-cell memory formation after mild COVID-19. V lost 11 bases and J lost 5; bases outside the gene matches: 14. Germline-derived CDR1 and CDR2 are SGHTA and FQGNSA. The CDR3 is 15 residues long. This chain links TRBV7-2 with TRBJ2-5; 10 positions match TRBD1. The sequenced material came from PBMCs or a T cell subset sorted from them (not recorded which). The receptor's source is an adult woman who had mild COVID-19 (a few samples of this study predate the infection). Cell type and time point are not known. In nucleotides, the CDR3 is TGTGCCGGCGAAAAGAGAGACAGGGGGCGTGAGACCCAGTACTTC. It translates to CAGEKRDRGRETQYF. The full variable domain, rest sourced from reference TRBV7-2 and TRBJ2-5, is GAGVSQSPSNKVTEKGKDVELRCDPISGHTALYWYRQSLGQGLEFLIYFQGNSAPDKSGLPSDRFSAERTGGSVSTLTIQRTQQEDSAVYLCAGEKRDRGRETQYFGPGTRLLVL.